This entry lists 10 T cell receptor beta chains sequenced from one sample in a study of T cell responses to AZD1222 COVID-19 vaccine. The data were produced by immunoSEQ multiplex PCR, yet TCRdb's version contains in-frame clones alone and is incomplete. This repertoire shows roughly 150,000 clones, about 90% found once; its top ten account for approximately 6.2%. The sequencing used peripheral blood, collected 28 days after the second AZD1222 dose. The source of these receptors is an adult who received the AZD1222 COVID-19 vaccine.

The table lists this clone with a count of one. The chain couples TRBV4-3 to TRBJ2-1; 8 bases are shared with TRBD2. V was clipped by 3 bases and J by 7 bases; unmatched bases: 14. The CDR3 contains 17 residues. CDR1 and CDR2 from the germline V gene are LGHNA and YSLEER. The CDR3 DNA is TGCGCCAGCAGCCAGCGCCCAACGGGAGGGTTTCAGAATGAGCAGTTCTTC. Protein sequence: CASSQRPTGGFQNEQFF.

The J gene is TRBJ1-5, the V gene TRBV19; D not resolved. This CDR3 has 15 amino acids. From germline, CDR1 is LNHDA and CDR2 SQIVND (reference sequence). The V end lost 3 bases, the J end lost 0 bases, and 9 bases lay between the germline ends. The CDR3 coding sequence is TGTGCCAGTAGTATGGGCCAGTCTAGCAATCAGCCCCAGCATTTT. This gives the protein CASSMGQSSNQPQHF.

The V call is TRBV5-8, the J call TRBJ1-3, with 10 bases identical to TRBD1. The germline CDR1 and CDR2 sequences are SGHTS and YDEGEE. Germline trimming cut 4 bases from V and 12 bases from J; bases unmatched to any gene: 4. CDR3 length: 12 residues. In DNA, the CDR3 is TGTGCCAGCAGCGCGGACAGGGGGAACATATATTTT. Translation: CASSADRGNIYF.

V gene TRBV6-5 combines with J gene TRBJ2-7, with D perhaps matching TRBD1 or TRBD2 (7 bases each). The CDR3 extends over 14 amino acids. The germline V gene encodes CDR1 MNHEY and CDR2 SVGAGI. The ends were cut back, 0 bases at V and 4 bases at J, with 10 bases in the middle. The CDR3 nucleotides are TGTGCCAGCAGTTACTCCCAGGGGGGGTACGAGCAGTACTTC. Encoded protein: CASSYSQGGYEQYF.

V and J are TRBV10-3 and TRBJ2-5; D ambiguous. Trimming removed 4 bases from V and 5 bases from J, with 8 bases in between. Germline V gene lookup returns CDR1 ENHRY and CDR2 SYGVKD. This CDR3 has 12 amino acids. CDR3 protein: CAISAVAETQYF. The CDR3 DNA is TGTGCCATCAGTGCCGTTGCGGAGACCCAGTACTTC.

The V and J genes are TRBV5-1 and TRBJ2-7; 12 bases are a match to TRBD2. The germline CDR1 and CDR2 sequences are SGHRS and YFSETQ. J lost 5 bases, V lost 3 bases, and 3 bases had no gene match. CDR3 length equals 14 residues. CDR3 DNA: TGCGCCAGCAGCTCGACTAGCGGGAGAGACGAGCAGTACTTC. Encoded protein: CASSSTSGRDEQYF.

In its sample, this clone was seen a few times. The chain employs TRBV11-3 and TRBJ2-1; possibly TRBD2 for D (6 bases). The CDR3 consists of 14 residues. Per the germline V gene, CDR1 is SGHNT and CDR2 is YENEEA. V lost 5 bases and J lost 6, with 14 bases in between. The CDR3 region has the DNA TGTGCCAGCAGCCTCCCGGGGCGGGGCAATGAGCAGTTCTTC. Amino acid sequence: CASSLPGRGNEQFF.

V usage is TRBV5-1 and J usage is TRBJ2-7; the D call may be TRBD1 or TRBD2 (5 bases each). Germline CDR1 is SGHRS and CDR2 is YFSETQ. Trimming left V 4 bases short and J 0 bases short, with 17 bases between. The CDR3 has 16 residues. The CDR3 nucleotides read TGCGCCAGCAGCAGCGGCTGGGACGGGGCCTCCTACGAGCAGTACTTC. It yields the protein CASSSGWDGASYEQYF.

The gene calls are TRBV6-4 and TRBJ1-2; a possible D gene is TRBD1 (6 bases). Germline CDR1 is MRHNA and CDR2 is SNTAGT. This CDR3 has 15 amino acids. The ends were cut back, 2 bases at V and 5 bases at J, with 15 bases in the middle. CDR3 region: CASSDQMDSAYGYTF. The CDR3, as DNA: TGTGCCAGCAGTGACCAAATGGACAGTGCATATGGCTACACCTTC.

The CDR3 DNA reads TGTGCCAGCAGCCCGCGGGACGGAATAAACTATGGCTACACCTTC. Its protein is CASSPRDGINYGYTF. This rearrangement joins TRBV3-1 (or the pseudogene TRBV3-2) to TRBJ1-2; weak D call: TRBD1 (5 bases). The V and J ends lost 4 bases and 2 bases respectively, with 14 bases between them. The CDR3 contains 15 residues. CDR1 is LGHDT and CDR2 is YNNKEL in the germline V gene (reference sequence).